Below are 20 T cell receptor beta chains sequenced from a single sample in a study of metastatic and nonmetastatic thyroid tumors. From the PCR reads, TCRdb re-called clones with MiXCR. The profile shows about 16,000 clones, less than 25% of them singletons. Ahead of thyroid surgery, no patient had received treatment of any kind. The specimen was tumor tissue. Receptors originate from a male donor with papillary thyroid cancer or a benign thyroid nodule (not recorded which). Some clones in this sample may be carry-over from other donors' samples.

The chain carries TRBV6-1 and TRBJ1-3, with TRBD1 as a possible D gene (5 bases). The CDR3 consists of 15 residues. Trimming pared 4 bases from V and 4 bases from J, leaving 14 bases between. The germline V gene encodes CDR1 MNHNS and CDR2 SASEGT. The CDR3 protein is CASSVGTVRGNTIYF. For the CDR3, the DNA is TGTGCCAGCAGTGTGGGGACGGTGAGAGGAAACACCATATATTTT.

This clone was detected ten times or more. This chain uses TRBV14 with TRBJ2-2, with TRBD2 matching over 7 bases. V dropped 1 base and J dropped 6; count of bases not matched to a gene: 5. Germline CDR1 is SGHDN and CDR2 is FVKESK. The CDR3 is 15 residues long. The DNA of the CDR3 is TGTGCCAGCAGCCAAGGGCGGGAGTACTCCGGGGAGCTGTTTTTT. This gives the protein CASSQGREYSGELFF. Using reference TRBV14 and TRBJ2-2 for the parts outside the CDR3, the full variable domain is EAGVTQFPSHSVIEKGQTVTLRCDPISGHDNLYWYRRVMGKEIKFLLHFVKESKQDESGMPNNRFLAERTGGTYSTLKVQPAELEDSGVYFCASSQGREYSGELFFGEGSRLTVL.

This clone has a handful of counts. The chain combines TRBV28 with TRBJ2-7; TRBD2 matches at 15 bases. Germline assignment: CDR1 MDHEN and CDR2 SYDVKM. J lost 7 bases, V lost 6 bases, and 7 bases had no gene match. This CDR3 is 15 amino acids long. CDR3 sequence reads: CASSPGLAGGEEQYF. For the CDR3, the DNA is TGTGCCAGCAGCCCGGGACTAGCGGGAGGAGAAGAGCAGTACTTC.

This clone was seen repeatedly, ten times or more. One base away lies a much larger clone, so this may be a sequencing read error. The V gene is TRBV13, the J gene TRBJ1-1; TRBD1 is a possible D gene (5 bases). Looked up from germline, CDR1 is PRHDT and CDR2 is FYEKMQ (reference sequence). The CDR3 runs 11 residues. CDR3 nucleotide sequence: TGTGCCAGCAGCTTAGGGCAGGGAGTGTCCTTT. It specifies CASSLGQGVSF.

This clone was seen only a few times. The rearrangement uses TRBV28 and TRBJ2-3, with TRBD2 identical over 7 bases. The CDR3 sequence is 15 residues long. The V gene's germline CDR1 is MDHEN and CDR2 SYDVKM. After removal of 4 bases from V and 6 bases from J, the junction contained 10 bases not matched to a gene. The CDR3: CASSSPRGEHDTQYF. Here the CDR3 DNA reads TGTGCCAGCAGTTCGCCCCGGGGGGAGCATGATACGCAGTATTTT.

This clone was counted ten times or more. The CDR3 nucleotides read TGCAGTGCTTTGACTAGCGGGAGGGACCCGGGCAATGAGCAGTTCTTC. Protein product: CSALTSGRDPGNEQFF. J is TRBJ2-1 and V is TRBV20-1; 14 bases map to TRBD2. CDR3 length equals 16 residues. V shed 5 bases and J 6 bases; nucleotides not matched to a gene: 9. CDR1 and CDR2 from the germline V gene are DFQATT and SNEGSKA (reference sequence).

This clone appeared many times. The V call is TRBV7-3, the J call TRBJ2-7; D gene uncertain. The V end lost 1 base, the J end lost 2 bases, and 9 bases lay between the germline ends. The germline gives CDR1 SGHTA, CDR2 FQGTGA. The CDR3 covers 14 residues. The CDR3 here is CASSLMGSAYEQYF. CDR3 DNA: TGTGCCAGCAGCTTAATGGGGTCGGCCTACGAGCAGTACTTC.

The sample holds many counts of this clone. This chain joins TRBV4-1 and TRBJ2-5; tentative D call: TRBD1 (5 bases). Germline V gene lookup returns CDR1 MGHRA and CDR2 YSYEKL. V lost 0 bases and J 5 bases, leaving 13 bases between the germline ends. CDR3 size: 15 residues. The CDR3 loop reads CASSQDPSKGETQYF. Here the CDR3 DNA reads TGCGCCAGCAGCCAAGATCCCTCCAAGGGGGAGACCCAGTACTTC.

This clone was picked up many times. The gene calls are TRBV25-1 and TRBJ1-4; D is undetermined. The V gene lost 4 bases and the J gene lost 8 bases, with 11 bases spanning the gap. The CDR3 covers 13 residues. The germline V gene encodes CDR1 MGHDK and CDR2 SYGVNS. The CDR3 reads CASSAGMWEKLFF. The CDR3 coding sequence is TGTGCCAGCAGTGCGGGGATGTGGGAAAAACTGTTTTTT.

Many counts were recorded for this clone. The rearrangement joins TRBV5-4 to TRBJ2-5; TRBD1 or TRBD2 may be the D gene (7 bases each). The CDR3 totals 16 residues. With 4 bases removed from V and 7 bases from J, the gap between germline ends came to 23 bases. CDR1 is SGHNT, CDR2 YYREEE, per germline (reference sequence). DNA for the CDR3: TGTGCCAGCAGCCCGGGGGGACAGCTCAGTGTCAGGACCCAGTACTTC. Translation gives CASSPGGQLSVRTQYF.

The V call is TRBV5-1, the J call TRBJ2-3; TRBD2 is a possible D gene (5 bases). This CDR3 spans 16 amino acids. V lost 4 bases to trimming and J lost 15 bases, with 30 bases between them. The germline gives CDR1 SGHRS, CDR2 YFSETQ. The CDR3 loop is CASSEGSSWNTDTHYF. The CDR3 nucleotides read TGCGCCAGCAGCGAAGGGAGCTCCTGGAACACAGATACTCATTATTTT. Full variable domain (remainder filled in from reference TRBV5-1 and TRBJ2-3): KAGVTQTPRYLIKTRGQQVTLSCSPISGHRSVSWYQQTPGQGLQFLFEYFSETQRNKGNFPGRFSGRQFSNSRSEMNVSTLELGDSALYLCASSEGSSWNTDTHYFGPGTRLTVL.

This clone was recorded at least ten times. Given a much more abundant clone one base away, this may be a read error. The V call is TRBV13, the J call TRBJ1-4, with 7 bases matching TRBD1. The CDR3 runs 17 residues. The germline CDR1 and CDR2 sequences are PRHDT and FYEKMQ (reference sequence). The CDR3 DNA reads as TGTGCCGGCAGCTTAGGCCTTTCGGACAGGACTAATGAAAAACTGTTTTTT. It yields the protein CAGSLGLSDRTNEKLFF.

This chain connects TRBV12-3 or TRBV12-4 to TRBJ1-2; D is possibly TRBD1 (6 bases). The V end lost 3 bases, the J end lost 8 bases, and 10 bases lay between the germline ends. The CDR3 spans 12 residues. CDR3 in DNA: TGTGCCAGCAGTTTGGGACAAAGGGGCTACACCTTC. Protein sequence: CASSLGQRGYTF.

The rearrangement joins TRBV6-2 or TRBV6-3 to TRBJ2-1; D possibly corresponds to TRBD1 (6 bases). The CDR3 is 13 amino acids. Looked up from germline, CDR1 is MNHEY and CDR2 is SVGEGT. Trimming stripped 2 bases from V and 13 bases from J, with 15 bases between. The CDR3 is CASSYGIGQLQFF. In DNA form, the CDR3 reads TGTGCCAGCAGTTACGGAATAGGACAGCTCCAGTTCTTC.

This clone is labeled medium-sized. The chain has TRBV20-1 and TRBJ1-4, with D hard to call. The CDR3 consists of 16 residues. Trimming stripped 0 bases from V and 6 bases from J, with 17 bases between. CDR1 is DFQATT, CDR2 SNEGSKA, per germline (reference sequence). The CDR3 nucleotides are TGCAGTGCTAGAGATTTGTCAAGGAACCCCCATGAAAAACTGTTTTTT. Its translation: CSARDLSRNPHEKLFF.

This clone is medium-sized within its sample. The gene calls are TRBV27 and TRBJ2-1, with 9 bases matching TRBD2. Germline assignment: CDR1 MNHEY and CDR2 SMNVEV (reference sequence). Trimming removed 3 bases from V and 4 bases from J; junction bases left unmatched: 10. The CDR3 covers 17 residues. CDR3 nucleotides: TGTGCCAGCAGTTTTCACCCTAGCGGGGTAGAATACAATGAGCAGTTCTTC. It encodes CASSFHPSGVEYNEQFF.

With regard to this clone: Distinct nucleotide sequences in the sample also encode this CDR3. V usage is TRBV19 and J usage is TRBJ1-1; D unresolved. The CDR3 sequence is 12 residues long. V was clipped by 1 base and J by 1 base, with 1 base between them. Per the germline V gene, CDR1 is LNHDA and CDR2 is SQIVND (reference sequence). CDR3 sequence: CASSIGNTEAFF. CDR3 DNA: TGTGCCAGTAGTATAGGGAACACTGAAGCTTTCTTT.

In its sample, this clone was seen many times. The rearrangement uses TRBV7-9 and TRBJ2-1; 10 nucleotides align to TRBD1. The CDR3 consists of 13 residues. The V segment lost 6 bases and the J segment 8 bases; nucleotides outside the gene matches: 4. The germline gives CDR1 SEHNR, CDR2 FQNEAQ (reference sequence). The chain's CDR3 is CASRGQGDHEQFF. The CDR3 coding sequence is TGTGCCAGCAGAGGACAGGGGGACCATGAGCAGTTCTTC.

The chain employs TRBV20-1 and TRBJ2-1; TRBD1 matches 7 bases. Germline trimming cut 0 bases from V and 4 bases from J; bases unmatched to any gene: 15. The germline gives CDR1 DFQATT, CDR2 SNEGSKA (reference sequence). This CDR3 is 18 amino acids long. The CDR3 bases are TGCAGTGCTAGAGACCCCCTTAACGACAGGGACCTATACAATGAGCAGTTCTTC. Its protein product is CSARDPLNDRDLYNEQFF.

This clone was seen many times. This chain joins TRBV5-1 and TRBJ1-4, with 8 nucleotides matching TRBD1. Germline-derived CDR1 and CDR2 are SGHRS and YFSETQ. The CDR3 runs 18 residues. V shed 3 bases, J shed 2 bases, and the junction held 12 bases outside the gene matches. The CDR3 nucleotides are TGCGCCAGCAGCTCAGAGGACAGGGTATGGGGGACTAATGAAAAACTGTTTTTT. It codes for CASSSEDRVWGTNEKLFF. The full variable domain, rest sourced from reference TRBV5-1 and TRBJ1-4, is KAGVTQTPRYLIKTRGQQVTLSCSPISGHRSVSWYQQTPGQGLQFLFEYFSETQRNKGNFPGRFSGRQFSNSRSEMNVSTLELGDSALYLCASSSEDRVWGTNEKLFFGSGTQLSVL.